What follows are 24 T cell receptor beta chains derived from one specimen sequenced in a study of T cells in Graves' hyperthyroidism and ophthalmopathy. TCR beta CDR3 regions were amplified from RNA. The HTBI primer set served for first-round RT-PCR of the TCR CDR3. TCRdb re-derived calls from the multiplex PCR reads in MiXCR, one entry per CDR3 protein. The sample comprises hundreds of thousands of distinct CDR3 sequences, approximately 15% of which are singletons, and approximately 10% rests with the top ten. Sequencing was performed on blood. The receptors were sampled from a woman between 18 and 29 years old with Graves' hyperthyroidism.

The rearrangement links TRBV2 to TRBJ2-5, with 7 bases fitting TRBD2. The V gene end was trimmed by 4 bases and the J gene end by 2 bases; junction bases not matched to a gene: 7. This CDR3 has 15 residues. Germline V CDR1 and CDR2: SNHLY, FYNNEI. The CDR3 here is CASSGAGAPQETQYF. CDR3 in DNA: TGTGCCAGCAGTGGGGCGGGAGCTCCTCAAGAGACCCAGTACTTC. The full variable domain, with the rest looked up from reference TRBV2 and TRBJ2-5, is EPEVTQTPSHQVTQMGQEVILRCVPISNHLYFYWYRQILGQKVEFLVSFYNNEISEKSEIFDDQFSVERPDGSNFTLKIRSTKLEDSAMYFCASSGAGAPQETQYFGPGTRLLVL.

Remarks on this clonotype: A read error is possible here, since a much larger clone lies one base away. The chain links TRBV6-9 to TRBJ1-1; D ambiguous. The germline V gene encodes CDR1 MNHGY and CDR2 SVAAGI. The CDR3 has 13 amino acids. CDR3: CASSYIQNTEASF. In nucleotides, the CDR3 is TGTGCCAGCAGTTACATCCAGAACACTGAAGCTTCCTTT.

The CDR3, as DNA: TGTGCCACCAGCAGAGACCTACAACAGGGTCTGTTCGGGCTTGAGCAGTTCTTC. It yields the protein CATSRDLQQGLFGLEQFF. The chain combines TRBV15 with TRBJ2-1; tentative D call: TRBD1 (6 bases). The CDR3 consists of 18 residues. The germline CDR1 and CDR2 sequences are LNHNV and YYDKDF (reference sequence). Deletions cut 0 bases from V and 9 bases from J, with 24 bases between.

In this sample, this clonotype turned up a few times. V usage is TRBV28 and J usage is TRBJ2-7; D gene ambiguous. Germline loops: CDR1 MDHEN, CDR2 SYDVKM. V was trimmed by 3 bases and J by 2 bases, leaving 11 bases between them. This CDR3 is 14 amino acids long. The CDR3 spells CASSLARPTYEQYF. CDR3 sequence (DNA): TGTGCCAGCAGTTTGGCCAGGCCCACCTACGAGCAGTACTTC.

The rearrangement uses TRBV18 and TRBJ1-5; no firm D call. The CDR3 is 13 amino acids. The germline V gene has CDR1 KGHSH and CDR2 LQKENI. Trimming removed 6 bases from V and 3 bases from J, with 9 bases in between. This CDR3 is CASSRGFNQPQHF. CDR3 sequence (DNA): TGTGCCAGCTCTCGCGGATTCAATCAGCCCCAGCATTTT.

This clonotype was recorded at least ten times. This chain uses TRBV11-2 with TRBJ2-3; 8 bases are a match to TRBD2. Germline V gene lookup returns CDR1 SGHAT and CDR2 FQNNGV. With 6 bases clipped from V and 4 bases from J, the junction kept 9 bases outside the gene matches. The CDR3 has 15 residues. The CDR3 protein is CASSEGLAGSDTQYF. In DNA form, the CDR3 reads TGTGCCAGCAGTGAGGGGCTAGCGGGCTCAGATACGCAGTATTTT.

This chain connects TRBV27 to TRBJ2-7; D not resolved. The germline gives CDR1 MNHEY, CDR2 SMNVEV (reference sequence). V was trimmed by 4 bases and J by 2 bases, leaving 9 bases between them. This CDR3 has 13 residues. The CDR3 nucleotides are TGTGCCAGCAGTTGGGGTGTAACCTACGAGCAGTACTTC. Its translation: CASSWGVTYEQYF.

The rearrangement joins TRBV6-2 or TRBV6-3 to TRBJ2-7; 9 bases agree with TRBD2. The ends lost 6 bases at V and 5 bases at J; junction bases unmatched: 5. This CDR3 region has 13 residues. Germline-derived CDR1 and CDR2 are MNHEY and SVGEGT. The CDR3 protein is CASRRLADNEQYF. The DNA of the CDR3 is TGTGCCAGCAGACGACTAGCGGACAACGAGCAGTACTTC.

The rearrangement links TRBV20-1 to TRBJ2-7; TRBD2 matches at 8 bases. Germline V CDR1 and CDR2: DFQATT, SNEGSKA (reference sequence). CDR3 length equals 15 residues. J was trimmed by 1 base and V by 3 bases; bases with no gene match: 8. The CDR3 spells CSASGGGLASYEQYF. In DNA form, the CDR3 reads TGCAGTGCTAGCGGGGGGGGGCTTGCTTCCTACGAGCAGTACTTC.

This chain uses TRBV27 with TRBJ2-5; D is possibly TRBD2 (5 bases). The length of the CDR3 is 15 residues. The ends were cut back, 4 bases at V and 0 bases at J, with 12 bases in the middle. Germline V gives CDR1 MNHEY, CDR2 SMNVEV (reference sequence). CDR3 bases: TGTGCCAGCAGTTCAGGACTGAAGTACCAAGAGACCCAGTACTTC. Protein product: CASSSGLKYQETQYF.

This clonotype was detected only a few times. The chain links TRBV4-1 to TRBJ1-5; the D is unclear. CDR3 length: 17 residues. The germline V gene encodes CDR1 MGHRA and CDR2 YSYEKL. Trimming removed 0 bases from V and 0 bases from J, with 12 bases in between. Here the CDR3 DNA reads TGCGCCAGCAGCCAAGACCAAAGGGAGCATAGCAATCAGCCCCAGCATTTT. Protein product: CASSQDQREHSNQPQHF.

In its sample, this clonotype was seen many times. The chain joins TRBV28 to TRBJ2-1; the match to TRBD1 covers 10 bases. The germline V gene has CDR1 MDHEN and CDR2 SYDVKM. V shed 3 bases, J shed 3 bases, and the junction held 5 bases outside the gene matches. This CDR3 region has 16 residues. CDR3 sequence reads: CASSFLGQGDYNEQFF. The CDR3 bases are TGTGCCAGCAGTTTTCTCGGACAGGGGGACTACAATGAGCAGTTCTTC.

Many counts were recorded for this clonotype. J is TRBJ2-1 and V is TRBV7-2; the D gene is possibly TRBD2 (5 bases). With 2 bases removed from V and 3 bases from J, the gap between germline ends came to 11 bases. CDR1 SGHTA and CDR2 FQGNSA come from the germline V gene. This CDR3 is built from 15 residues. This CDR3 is CASSLSAGNYNEQFF. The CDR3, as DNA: TGTGCCAGCAGCTTATCTGCCGGGAACTACAATGAGCAGTTCTTC.

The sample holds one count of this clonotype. CDR3 DNA sequence: TGTGCCAGTAGCCGGGGGGGGAAGAACACTGAAGCTTTCTTT. This gives the protein CASSRGGKNTEAFF. The rearrangement uses TRBV19 and TRBJ1-1; TRBD1 is a possible D gene (5 bases). CDR3 length equals 14 residues. The germline gives CDR1 LNHDA, CDR2 SQIVND (reference sequence). V lost 6 bases and J lost 1, with 12 bases in between.

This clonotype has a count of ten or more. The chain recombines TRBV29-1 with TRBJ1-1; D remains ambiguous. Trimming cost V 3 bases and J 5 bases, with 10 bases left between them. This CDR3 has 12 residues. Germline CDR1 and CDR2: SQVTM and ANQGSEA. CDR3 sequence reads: CSVESSRTEAFF. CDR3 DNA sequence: TGCAGCGTTGAGAGCAGTCGGACTGAAGCTTTCTTT.

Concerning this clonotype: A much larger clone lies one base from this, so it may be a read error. CDR3 in amino acids: CASSPLTGVDEQFF. The DNA of the CDR3 is TGTGCCAGCTCACCATTGACAGGGGTGGATGAGCAGTTCTTC. This sequence joins TRBV18 and TRBJ2-1; TRBD1 agrees at 8 bases. The CDR3 totals 14 residues. Germline CDR1 KGHSH, CDR2 LQKENI. V was clipped by 2 bases and J by 8 bases; unmatched bases: 5.

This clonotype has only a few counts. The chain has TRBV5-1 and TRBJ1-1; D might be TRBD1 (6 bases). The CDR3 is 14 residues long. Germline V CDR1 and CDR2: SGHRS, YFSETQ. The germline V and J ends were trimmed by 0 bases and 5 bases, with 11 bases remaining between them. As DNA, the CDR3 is TGCGCCAGCAGCTTGGGGCTGGGGGCAACTGAAGCTTTCTTT. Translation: CASSLGLGATEAFF.

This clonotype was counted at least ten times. Written as DNA, the CDR3 is TGTGCCTGGAATGGACAGGGGAGCACTGAAGCTTTCTTT. Protein sequence: CAWNGQGSTEAFF. The V gene is TRBV30, the J gene TRBJ1-1, with 9 nucleotides matching TRBD1. CDR1 and CDR2 from the germline V gene are GTSNPN and SVGIG (reference sequence). V gave up 4 bases and J gave up 4 bases; unmatched junction bases: 4. CDR3 length: 13 residues. The entire variable domain, with the rest obtained from reference TRBV30 and TRBJ1-1, is as follows: SQTIHQWPATLVQPVGSPLSLECTVEGTSNPNLYWYRQAAGRGLQLLFYSVGIGQISSEVPQNLSASRPQDRQFILSSKKLLLSDSGFYLCAWNGQGSTEAFFGQGTRLTVV.

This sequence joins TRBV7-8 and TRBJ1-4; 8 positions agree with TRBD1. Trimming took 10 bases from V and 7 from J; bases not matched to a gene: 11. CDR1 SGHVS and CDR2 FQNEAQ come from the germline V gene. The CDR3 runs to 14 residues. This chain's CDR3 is CATSHGQGSEKLFF. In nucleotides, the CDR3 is TGTGCCACCTCACACGGACAGGGAAGTGAAAAACTGTTTTTT.

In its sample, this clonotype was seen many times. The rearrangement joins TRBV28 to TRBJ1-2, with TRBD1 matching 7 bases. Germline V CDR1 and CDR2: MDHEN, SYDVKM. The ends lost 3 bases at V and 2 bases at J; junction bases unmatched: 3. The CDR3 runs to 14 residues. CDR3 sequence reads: CASSLGGQNYGYTF. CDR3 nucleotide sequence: TGTGCCAGCAGTTTGGGGGGACAGAACTATGGCTACACCTTC.

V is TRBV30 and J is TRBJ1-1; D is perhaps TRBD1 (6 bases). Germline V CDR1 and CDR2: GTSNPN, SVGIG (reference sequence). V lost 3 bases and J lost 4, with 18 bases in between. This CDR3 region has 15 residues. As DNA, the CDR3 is TGTGCCTGGAGGAATAGAGACAGGAAACTCACTGAAGCTTTCTTT. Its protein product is CAWRNRDRKLTEAFF.

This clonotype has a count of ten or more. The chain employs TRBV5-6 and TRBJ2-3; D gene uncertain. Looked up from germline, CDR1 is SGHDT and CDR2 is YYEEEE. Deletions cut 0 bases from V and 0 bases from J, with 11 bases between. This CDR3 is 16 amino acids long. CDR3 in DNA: TGTGCCAGCAGCTTGGAGTCGGAATGGAGCACAGATACGCAGTATTTT. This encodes CASSLESEWSTDTQYF.

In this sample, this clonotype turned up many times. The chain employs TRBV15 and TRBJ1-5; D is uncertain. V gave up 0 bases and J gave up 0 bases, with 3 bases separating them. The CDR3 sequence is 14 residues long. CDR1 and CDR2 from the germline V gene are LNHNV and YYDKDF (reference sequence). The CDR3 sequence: CATSRDFSNQPQHF. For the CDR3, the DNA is TGTGCCACCAGCAGAGATTTTAGCAATCAGCCCCAGCATTTT.

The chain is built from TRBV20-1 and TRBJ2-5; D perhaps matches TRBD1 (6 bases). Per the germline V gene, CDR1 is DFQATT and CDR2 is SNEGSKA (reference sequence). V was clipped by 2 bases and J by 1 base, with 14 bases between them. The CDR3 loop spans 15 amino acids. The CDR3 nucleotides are TGCAGTGCTAGATCCAGTGGGGGCTTCCAAGAGACCCAGTACTTC. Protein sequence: CSARSSGGFQETQYF.